A selection of T cell receptor beta chains follows, all from one sample in a study of T cell repertoires in cytomegalovirus infection. TCRdb analysed the reads with MiXCR anew, one entry per CDR3 protein. The data contain around 490,000 distinct CDR3 sequences, less than 30% of them singletons. The material sequenced was PBMCs. These receptors were taken from a human donor in good health (CMV status not recorded). Some clones in this sample may be carry-over from other donors' samples. Both conserved end residues are part of each CDR3. Each record gives: D gene, clone size, V gene, J gene, CDR3 DNA, CDR3 protein. D genes are given only for firm matches. Where a row states a size, it is once, few, many or the class of an expanded clone; other rows omit it.

D: .
size: many
V: TRBV7-8
J: TRBJ2-2
DNA: TGTGCCAGCAGCTTAGGGCGGGCACGCACCGGGGAGCTGTTTTTT
CDR3: CASSLGRARTGELFF

D: TRBD2
size: .
V: TRBV10-3
J: TRBJ2-1
DNA: TGTGCCATCAGTGAGTCCGGCGGGAGGGCCTACAATGAGCAGTTCTTC
CDR3: CAISESGGRAYNEQFF

D: TRBD1
size: .
V: TRBV19
J: TRBJ2-5
DNA: TGTGCCAGTAGTATAGATGGACAGGGGCGCGAGACCCAGTACTTC
CDR3: CASSIDGQGRETQYF

D: .
size: .
V: TRBV24-1
J: TRBJ2-1
DNA: TGTGCCACCAGCTCGACTAGTCCAACAGATGAGCAGTTCTTC
CDR3: CATSSTSPTDEQFF

D: .
size: many
V: TRBV7-2
J: TRBJ2-2
DNA: TGTGCCAGCAGCTTCGTCTCGGGGGGCGCCGGGGAGCTGTTTTTT
CDR3: CASSFVSGGAGELFF

D: .
size: .
V: TRBV7-6
J: TRBJ1-1
DNA: TGTGCCAGCAGCTCCCGGCAGAGGGGGGGGGAAGCTTTCTTT
CDR3: CASSSRQRGGEAFF

D: TRBD2
size: .
V: TRBV6-8
J: TRBJ2-1
DNA: TGTGCCAGCAGCGAACCGGGACTAGCGGGATTAGGGCAGTTCTTC
CDR3: CASSEPGLAGLGQFF

D: .
size: .
V: TRBV5-1
J: TRBJ1-4
DNA: TGCGCCAGCAGCGGGTCGGGCGGTGAAAAACTGTTTTTT
CDR3: CASSGSGGEKLFF

D: .
size: .
V: TRBV6-4
J: TRBJ2-1
DNA: TGTGCCAGCAGTGACAGGGGGACATCCTACAATGAGCAGTTCTTC
CDR3: CASSDRGTSYNEQFF

D: TRBD2
size: many
V: TRBV11-1
J: TRBJ2-1
DNA: TGTGCCAGCAGCTTAGAATATAGCGGGAGCTTTAGTGAGCAGTTCTTC
CDR3: CASSLEYSGSFSEQFF

D: TRBD1
size: few
V: TRBV4-3
J: TRBJ2-2
DNA: TGCGCCAGCAGCCAGGGACAGGCGAACACCGGGGAGCTGTTTTTT
CDR3: CASSQGQANTGELFF

D: .
size: .
V: TRBV12-3/TRBV12-4
J: TRBJ1-6
DNA: TGTGCCAGCGCAAAGGAGGGCAGGCCGTCACCCCTCCACTTT
CDR3: CASAKEGRPSPLHF

D: .
size: few
V: TRBV6-5
J: TRBJ2-2
DNA: TGTGCCAGCCTATACGGAGGGGAGCTGTTTTTT
CDR3: CASLYGGELFF

D: TRBD1
size: many
V: TRBV7-2
J: TRBJ1-5
DNA: TGTGCCAGCAGCACCAGGACAGGGGGTCAGCCCCAGCATTTT
CDR3: CASSTRTGGQPQHF

D: TRBD1
size: few
V: TRBV29-1
J: TRBJ1-6
DNA: TGCAGCGTTGGTGCAGGGGGCAGTTCACCCCTCCACTTT
CDR3: CSVGAGGSSPLHF

D: .
size: .
V: TRBV12-3/TRBV12-4
J: TRBJ2-1
DNA: TGTGCCAGCAGCTTGGGCCAGGGACTTGGTCCCTACAATGAGCAGTTCTTC
CDR3: CASSLGQGLGPYNEQFF

D: .
size: few
V: TRBV4-2
J: TRBJ1-1
DNA: TGTGCCAGCAGCCCCGACAGTTGGGCTGAAGCTTTCTTT
CDR3: CASSPDSWAEAFF

D: .
size: .
V: TRBV7-2
J: TRBJ2-3
DNA: TGTGCCAGCAGCTCCACAGGGTCGAGAGCGCAGTATTTT
CDR3: CASSSTGSRAQYF

D: .
size: .
V: TRBV2
J: TRBJ1-1
DNA: TGTGCCAGCGGGATAAACACTGAAGCTTTCTTT
CDR3: CASGINTEAFF

D: TRBD2
size: .
V: TRBV12-3/TRBV12-4
J: TRBJ2-3
DNA: TGTGCCAGCAGTTCCGCGCCTCTTAGCGGGCCCTATCCAGATACGCAGTATTTT
CDR3: CASSSAPLSGPYPDTQYF

D: TRBD2
size: few
V: TRBV28
J: TRBJ2-1
DNA: TGTGCCAGCAGTTTAACTCCGAGACTAGCGGGAGGGTCCTACAATGAGCAGTTCTTC
CDR3: CASSLTPRLAGGSYNEQFF

D: .
size: once
V: TRBV19
J: TRBJ1-2
DNA: TGTGCCAGTAGTCTTTCACAGGGACTGGGTGGCTACACCTTC
CDR3: CASSLSQGLGGYTF

D: TRBD2
size: few
V: TRBV7-2
J: TRBJ2-3
DNA: TGTGCCAGCAGCTTGTCGGGGAGCGGGGGGTATTTT
CDR3: CASSLSGSGGYF

D: .
size: many
V: TRBV4-1
J: TRBJ2-7
DNA: TGCGCCAGCAGCCAAGAGAGAGTCTTAGGCTCCTACGAGCAGTACTTC
CDR3: CASSQERVLGSYEQYF

D: .
size: few
V: TRBV15
J: TRBJ1-5
DNA: TGTGCCACCAGCAGAGATCGGGCAGGGTCGGTTCAGCCCCAGCATTTT
CDR3: CATSRDRAGSVQPQHF

D: .
size: .
V: TRBV19
J: TRBJ1-5
DNA: TGTGCCAGTAGTATAGGCAGGGGATATTATCAGCCCCAGCATTTT
CDR3: CASSIGRGYYQPQHF

D: TRBD2
size: .
V: TRBV12-3/TRBV12-4
J: TRBJ2-1
DNA: TGTGCCAGCAGAGTGACTAGCCCGGACAATGAGCAGTTCTTC
CDR3: CASRVTSPDNEQFF

D: .
size: .
V: TRBV4-3
J: TRBJ2-7
DNA: TGCGCCAGCAGCCAAGAGTGGGAGGAAACCTACGAGCAGTACTTC
CDR3: CASSQEWEETYEQYF

D: .
size: .
V: TRBV6-5
J: TRBJ1-2
DNA: TGTGCCAGCAGTTACTCGCGGAGTCACACATTTGGCTACACCTTC
CDR3: CASSYSRSHTFGYTF

D: .
size: few
V: TRBV12-3/TRBV12-4
J: TRBJ2-7
DNA: TGTGCCAGCAGCCCGGACCTCTCCTACGAGCAGTACTTC
CDR3: CASSPDLSYEQYF

D: TRBD2
size: .
V: TRBV4-2
J: TRBJ2-4
DNA: TGTGCCAGCAGAGAGGGGCTAGCGGAAACGGGCATTCAGTACTTC
CDR3: CASREGLAETGIQYF

D: .
size: few
V: TRBV28
J: TRBJ1-1
DNA: TGTGCCAGCAGTTCGCCAGGTGAGGGAGCTTTCTTT
CDR3: CASSSPGEGAFF

D: .
size: .
V: TRBV11-2
J: TRBJ2-3
DNA: TGTGCCAGCAGCCCCACTAGGACGGGGGCGCAGTATTTT
CDR3: CASSPTRTGAQYF

D: .
size: few
V: TRBV6-5
J: TRBJ2-3
DNA: TGTGCCAGCAGTTACTCGTTCATGGGTGCAGATACGCAGTATTTT
CDR3: CASSYSFMGADTQYF

D: .
size: .
V: TRBV10-3
J: TRBJ1-2
DNA: TGTGCCATCAGTGAACTCCGGGCCCCGATAAGGGATTCGAGTGGCTACACCTTC
CDR3: CAISELRAPIRDSSGYTF

D: TRBD1
size: many
V: TRBV7-9
J: TRBJ1-5
DNA: TGTGCCAGCAGCTTATCCCGGTGGGGACAGCCGTTTGGTCAGCCCCAGCATTTT
CDR3: CASSLSRWGQPFGQPQHF

D: TRBD1
size: .
V: TRBV20-1
J: TRBJ2-7
DNA: TGCAGTGCTTTCCCCCCGACAGGGGGGTCCTACGAGCAGTACTTC
CDR3: CSAFPPTGGSYEQYF

D: TRBD1
size: .
V: TRBV7-4
J: TRBJ2-7
DNA: TGTGCCAGCAGCTCGTTCGGACAGGGGGTTTACGAGCAGTACTTC
CDR3: CASSSFGQGVYEQYF

D: TRBD2
size: .
V: TRBV6-8
J: TRBJ2-1
DNA: TGTGCCAGCAGTTATTTAGCGGGAGGGGGGGTTGGGCAGTTCTTC
CDR3: CASSYLAGGGVGQFF

D: TRBD1
size: .
V: TRBV6-2/TRBV6-3
J: TRBJ2-7
DNA: TGTGCCAGCAGTTACGCCTACAGGGGCTCCTACGAGCAGTACTTC
CDR3: CASSYAYRGSYEQYF

D: TRBD1
size: .
V: TRBV2
J: TRBJ2-2
DNA: TGTGCCAGCAATGGGTTCCCGGGACAGGATTTGGGCACCGGGGAGCTGTTTTTT
CDR3: CASNGFPGQDLGTGELFF

D: TRBD1
size: .
V: TRBV12-3/TRBV12-4
J: TRBJ1-4
DNA: TGTGCCAGCAGTTCGTACAGGGGAGCTAATGAAAAACTGTTTTTT
CDR3: CASSSYRGANEKLFF

D: .
size: many
V: TRBV7-2
J: TRBJ1-2
DNA: TGTGCCAGCAGCTTAGGGGCAAGCAAACGAGGAGGCTACACCTTC
CDR3: CASSLGASKRGGYTF

D: .
size: few
V: TRBV12-3/TRBV12-4
J: TRBJ2-5
DNA: TGTGCCAGCAGCCCCACGGGGAGTGCTCAAGAGACCCAGTACTTC
CDR3: CASSPTGSAQETQYF

D: .
size: few
V: TRBV12-3/TRBV12-4
J: TRBJ2-1
DNA: TGTGCCAGCAGTTACCTAGCAGACACCACACTGACCCAAGAGCAGTTCTTC
CDR3: CASSYLADTTLTQEQFF

D: TRBD2
size: few
V: TRBV24-1
J: TRBJ2-1
DNA: TGTGCCACCAGTGAAAGCGGGAGTCCTTACAATGAGCAGTTCTTC
CDR3: CATSESGSPYNEQFF

D: .
size: few
V: TRBV19
J: TRBJ2-7
DNA: TGTGCCACCGCTTTCTCGGACGGGTACGAGCAGTACTTC
CDR3: CATAFSDGYEQYF

D: .
size: .
V: TRBV2
J: TRBJ2-3
DNA: TGTGCCAGCACCCTGAGAGAGGACACAGATACGCAGTATTTT
CDR3: CASTLREDTDTQYF

D: .
size: many
V: TRBV7-2
J: TRBJ2-3
DNA: TGTGCCAGCAGCCCTCCGGGGGGCGGTGTGTATACGCAGTATTTT
CDR3: CASSPPGGGVYTQYF

D: .
size: .
V: TRBV19
J: TRBJ2-1
DNA: TGTGCCAGTAGCCCAACGGGACGAGGGAATGAGCAGTTCTTC
CDR3: CASSPTGRGNEQFF